Described below is a single TCR beta chain sequence and its context. The CDR3 length is 17 residues. Germline V gene lookup returns CDR1 LNHDA and CDR2 SQIVND (reference sequence). V was pared by 3 bases and J by 3 bases, with 10 bases of the junction left unmatched. This entry belongs to a study of CDR3 diversity in severe acne. TCRdb reanalysed the PCR reads using MiXCR and keeps one entry per CDR3 protein. The sample comprises roughly 93,000 distinct CDR3 sequences, around 47% of which are singletons, and more than 9% rests with the top ten. Sequencing was done on a sample of blood. The chain links TRBV19 to TRBJ1-4; 7 bases align to TRBD1. The TCR sequence derives from a male donor with severe acne vulgaris. CDR3 sequence (DNA): TGTGCCAGTAGTATTGACAGGGCTGCAGCGGCTAATGAAAAACTGTTTTTT. Its protein is CASSIDRAAAANEKLFF.